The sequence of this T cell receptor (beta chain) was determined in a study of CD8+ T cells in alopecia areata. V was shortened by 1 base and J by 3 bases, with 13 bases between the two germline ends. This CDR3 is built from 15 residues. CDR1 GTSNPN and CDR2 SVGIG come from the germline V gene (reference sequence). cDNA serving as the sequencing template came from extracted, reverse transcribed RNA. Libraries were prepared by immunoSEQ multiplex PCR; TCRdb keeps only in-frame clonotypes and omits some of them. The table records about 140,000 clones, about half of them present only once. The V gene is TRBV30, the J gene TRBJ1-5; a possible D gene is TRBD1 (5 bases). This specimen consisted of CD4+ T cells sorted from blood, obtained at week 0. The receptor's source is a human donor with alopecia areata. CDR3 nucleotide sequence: TGTGCCTGGAGTGCCGGAATCAGGGACAATCAGCCCCAGCATTTT. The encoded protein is CAWSAGIRDNQPQHF.